This T cell receptor beta chain was documented in a study of blood T cells in healthy people across ages. Whole-study findings and limits: Bulk PBMC profiling left naive and antigen-experienced comparisons inconclusive.

This CDR3 has 16 amino acids. V was trimmed by 4 bases and J by 4 bases, leaving 19 bases between them. The germline V gene has CDR1 LGHNA and CDR2 YNFKEQ. This clonotype was picked up many times. Its antigen is not identified. Primed by a sample-barcoded 5' primer and a J-beta primer mix, a second PCR proceeded for roughly 7 to 11 cycles. TCRdb redid the calling of the 5' RACE reads with MiXCR, one entry per CDR3 protein. The sample has roughly 860,000 distinct CDR3 sequences, about 62% seen once. The sample was blood. This TCR was recovered from a young man in good health. This rearrangement joins TRBV4-2 to TRBJ1-2; possible D gene TRBD1, 6 bases. The CDR3 DNA follows: TGTGCCAGCAGCCCTAAGGTCGATACAGGGATCTATGGCTACACCTTC. Translation gives CASSPKVDTGIYGYTF.